The rows below give T cell receptor beta chains drawn from one sample of a study of blood T cell repertoires in COVID-19. Profiled with immunoSEQ multiplex PCR; TCRdb holds only in-frame clones, not every one. The data contain roughly 150,000 clones, around 80% of them singletons. The sample taken for sequencing was PBMCs or T cells enriched from blood (not recorded which). The receptors were sampled from a woman aged 45-60 years who had recovered from COVID-19. CDR3s include the opening cysteine and the closing phenylalanine or tryptophan. A D gene is named only where the DNA matches it firmly. Where a row states a size, it is once, few, many or the class of an expanded clone; other rows omit it.

d_gene	v_gene	abundance	j_gene	CDR3aa	CDR3nt
.	TRBV5-4	.	TRBJ2-1	CASSFGGGSSYNEQFF	TGTGCCAGCAGCTTTGGGGGCGGGAGCTCCTACAATGAGCAGTTCTTC
.	TRBV3-1/TRBV3-2	.	TRBJ2-7	CASSQDLGQTSNYEQYF	TGTGCCAGCAGCCAGGACCTTGGACAAACGAGCAACTACGAGCAGTACTTC
TRBD2	TRBV27	.	TRBJ2-2	CASSLAGGHTGELFF	TGTGCCAGCAGTTTAGCGGGGGGGCACACCGGGGAGCTGTTTTTT
TRBD1	TRBV27	.	TRBJ2-1	CASSLGQGVSGGQGTYNEQFF	TGTGCCAGCAGTTTAGGGCAGGGGGTTTCGGGCGGACAGGGGACCTACAATGAGCAGTTCTTC
.	TRBV9	.	TRBJ1-3	CASSVGIRGWGGSGNTIYF	TGTGCCAGCAGCGTAGGGATTAGAGGATGGGGGGGCTCTGGAAACACCATATATTTT
.	TRBV29-1	.	TRBJ2-1	CSVEGTPSSYNEQFF	TGCAGCGTTGAAGGGACTCCGAGCTCCTACAATGAGCAGTTCTTC
TRBD1	TRBV5-1	few	TRBJ2-2	CASSIQGPYTGELFF	TGCGCCAGCAGCATACAGGGGCCTTACACCGGGGAGCTGTTTTTT
TRBD1	TRBV12-3/TRBV12-4	.	TRBJ1-2	CASSLVGGAGYTF	TGTGCCAGCAGTTTGGTAGGGGGCGCGGGCTACACCTTC
TRBD1	TRBV2	.	TRBJ2-7	CASNLDRAAYEQYF	TGTGCCAGCAATTTGGACAGGGCGGCCTACGAGCAGTACTTC
.	TRBV6-4	medium-sized	TRBJ1-1	CASSPTGNTEAFF	TGTGCCAGCAGCCCTACAGGGAACACTGAAGCTTTCTTT
TRBD1	TRBV27	.	TRBJ2-1	CASSLTGYNEQFF	TGTGCCAGCAGTCTGACAGGGTACAATGAGCAGTTCTTC
.	TRBV7-9	.	TRBJ1-3	CASSALGGTGNTIYF	TGTGCCAGCAGCGCTTTGGGGGGAACTGGAAACACCATATATTTT
.	TRBV3-1/TRBV3-2	.	TRBJ2-2	CASSHLNTGELFF	TGTGCCAGCAGCCACCTTAACACCGGGGAGCTGTTTTTT
.	TRBV6-4	many	TRBJ2-2	CASSEGARFGELFF	TGTGCCAGCAGTGAGGGGGCCCGTTTCGGGGAGCTGTTTTTT
.	TRBV6-4	.	TRBJ2-3	CASSQGSSTDTQYF	TGTGCCAGCAGTCAGGGTAGTAGCACAGATACGCAGTATTTT
.	TRBV28	.	TRBJ1-4	CASHSSSEKLFF	TGTGCCAGCCACTCTTCGAGTGAAAAACTGTTTTTT
.	TRBV6-5	.	TRBJ1-1	CAVQTNTEAFF	TGTGCCGTACAGACGAACACTGAAGCTTTCTTT
.	TRBV24-1	.	TRBJ2-6	CATSDSRAPGANVLTF	TGTGCCACCAGTGATAGCAGGGCCCCAGGGGCCAACGTCCTGACTTTC
.	TRBV29-1	.	TRBJ2-5	CSVASDVETQYF	TGCAGCGTTGCGAGCGATGTGGAGACCCAGTACTTC
.	TRBV28	.	TRBJ1-1	CASRYTGIGTEAFF	TGTGCCAGCAGATACACAGGGATCGGCACTGAAGCTTTCTTT
TRBD1	TRBV3-1/TRBV3-2	.	TRBJ1-2	CASSPSTGLGGYTF	TGTGCCAGCAGCCCCTCGACAGGGCTGGGAGGCTACACCTTC
TRBD2	TRBV24-1	once	TRBJ2-1	CATRGTSGYNEQFF	TGTGCCACCAGGGGGACTAGCGGATACAATGAGCAGTTCTTC
TRBD1	TRBV27	.	TRBJ1-2	CASTGQGSNYGYTF	TGTGCCAGCACCGGACAGGGGAGCAACTATGGCTACACCTTC
.	TRBV3-1/TRBV3-2	.	TRBJ1-1	CASSQEGQGITEAFF	TGTGCCAGCAGCCAAGAAGGTCAGGGGATTACTGAAGCTTTCTTT